Each of the 4 T cell receptor beta chains below was sequenced from the same sample in a study of blood T cell repertoires in COVID-19 (dated by TCRdb to about 2020). Library creation used the immunoSEQ multiplex PCR assay. The table comes from immuneACCESS by way of TCRdb, which keeps in-frame sequences with V and J called. Part of the clones is missing from these tables; in studies checked, under half for an unresolved V gene and the rest for unknown reasons. This sample gives about 200,000 clones in total; about 80% of them show up just once. The biggest ten clones account for over 6% of the sample. What was sequenced was peripheral blood. These receptors all stem from a woman over 75 with COVID-19, enrolled during active disease.

The J gene is TRBJ2-2, the V gene TRBV28, with 8 bases identical to TRBD1. The CDR3 is 14 amino acids. V shed 6 bases and J 5 bases; nucleotides not matched to a gene: 5. Germline CDR1 MDHEN, CDR2 SYDVKM. CDR3 coding DNA: TGTGCCAGCAGGGCCGGACAGGGTACCGGGGAGCTGTTTTTT. Residues: CASRAGQGTGELFF.

V and J are TRBV18 and TRBJ2-7; TRBD1 is a possible D gene (6 bases). Germline CDR1 and CDR2: KGHSH and LQKENI. V was pared by 6 bases and J by 5 bases, with 17 bases between. This CDR3 is built from 14 residues. CDR3 nucleotide sequence: TGTGCCAGCTCCCGGGTGCAGGGGACGAACGAGCAGTACTTC. Its translation: CASSRVQGTNEQYF.

The table lists this clone with a count of one. V is TRBV27 and J is TRBJ2-7, with TRBD1 as a possible D gene (6 bases). The CDR3 loop spans 13 amino acids. Deletions cut 3 bases from V and 6 bases from J, with 12 bases between. CDR1 and CDR2 (germline): MNHEY, SMNVEV (reference sequence). CDR3 sequence reads: CASSFTGNVEQYF. The CDR3 DNA reads as TGTGCCAGCAGTTTTACAGGGAACGTCGAGCAGTACTTC.

In its sample, this clone was seen once. The chain employs TRBV5-6 and TRBJ1-5; 8 bases map to TRBD1. V was clipped by 3 bases and J by 4 bases; unmatched bases: 3. Germline CDR1 reads SGHDT; CDR2 reads YYEEEE. The CDR3 has 14 amino acids. The CDR3 nucleotides are TGTGCCAGCAGCTGGACAGGGTCTAATCAGCCCCAGCATTTT. Protein product: CASSWTGSNQPQHF. The complete variable domain, with remaining parts taken from reference TRBV5-6 and TRBJ1-5, reads DAGVTQSPTHLIKTRGQQVTLRCSPKSGHDTVSWYQQALGQGPQFIFQYYEEEERQRGNFPDRFSGHQFPNYSSELNVNALLLGDSALYLCASSWTGSNQPQHFGDGTRLSIL.